This TCR beta chain stems from a study of T cells in localized non-small cell lung cancer. This clone was seen a few times. Its antigen remains unidentified. This CDR3 contains 19 residues. The germline gives CDR1 SEHNR, CDR2 FQNEAQ (reference sequence). J was trimmed by 2 bases and V by 5 bases; bases with no gene match: 11. TCRdb keeps only in-frame clones here, not all; method: immunoSEQ multiplex PCR. This table holds some 38,000 clones, over 85% found once. Regarding the study as a whole: Heterogeneity cannot be ruled out, as sequencing used one tumor region only. Median detection of top 100 tumor clones in adjacent lung was approximately 50 clones. A higher density of T cells in blood coincided with extended overall survival.

This chain joins TRBV7-9 and TRBJ2-2, with TRBD2 matching 13 bases. Sequences were derived from peripheral blood, sampled before any cancer treatment. The sequence was obtained from a female donor over 55 with stage I lung adenocarcinoma. In DNA form, the CDR3 reads TGTGCCAGCAGCACGAAGAGGACTAGCGGGGGCCTTAACACCGGGGAGCTGTTTTTT. Protein product: CASSTKRTSGGLNTGELFF. The entire variable domain, with the rest obtained from reference TRBV7-9 and TRBJ2-2, is as follows: DTGVSQNPRHKITKRGQNVTFRCDPISEHNRLYWYRQTLGQGPEFLTYFQNEAQLEKSRLLSDRFSAERPKGSFSTLEIQRTEQGDSAMYLCASSTKRTSGGLNTGELFFGEGSRLTVL.